The entry below gives a single T cell receptor beta chain sequence along with its context. The sample originates from a study of blood T cell repertoires in COVID-19. Turning to the study itself: COVID-19 samples collected from the United States, Italy and Spain covered acute and convalescent phases. From T cells, B-cell-depleted T cells, or PBMCs came the material, which was cDNA or gDNA.

As handled by the study authors: Quantification of nucleated cells was approximated via reference gene primer amplification. Some clones are missing from TCRdb's copy, which holds only in-frame ones; the method was immunoSEQ multiplex PCR. The V and J calls and clone size are taken from that table; D and trimming were inferred from the DNA. This table has about 53,000 clones, 75% to 90% appearing once. The V gene end was trimmed by 5 bases and the J gene end by 8 bases; junction bases not matched to a gene: 8. CDR1 is MNHNY, CDR2 SVGAGI, per germline (reference sequence). This CDR3 has 13 amino acids.

The clonotype originates from a man older than 75 with acute or convalescent COVID-19. The specimen sequenced was peripheral blood. V gene TRBV6-6 combines with J gene TRBJ1-2; 7 bases are a match to TRBD1. CDR3 amino acids: CASSQGEIRGYTF. As DNA, the CDR3 is TGTGCCAGCAGTCAGGGGGAGATTAGGGGCTACACCTTC.